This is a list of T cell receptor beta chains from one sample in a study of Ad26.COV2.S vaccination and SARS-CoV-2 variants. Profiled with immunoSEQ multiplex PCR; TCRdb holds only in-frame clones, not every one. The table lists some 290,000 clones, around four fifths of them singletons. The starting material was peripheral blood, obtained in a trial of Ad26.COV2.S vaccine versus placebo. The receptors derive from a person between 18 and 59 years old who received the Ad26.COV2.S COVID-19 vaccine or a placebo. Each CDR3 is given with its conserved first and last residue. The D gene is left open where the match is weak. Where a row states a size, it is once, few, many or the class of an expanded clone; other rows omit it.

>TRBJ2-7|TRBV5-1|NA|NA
TGCGCCAGCAGCCAGACACCAGGAGTCGAGCAGTACTTC
CASSQTPGVEQYF
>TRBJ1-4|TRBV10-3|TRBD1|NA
TGTGCCTCCGGGGGACAGTCTAATGAAAAACTGTTTTTT
CASGGQSNEKLFF
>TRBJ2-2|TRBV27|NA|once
TGTGCCAGCAGTTTATCGCCCCGGCTGAGCACCGGGGAGCTGTTTTTT
CASSLSPRLSTGELFF
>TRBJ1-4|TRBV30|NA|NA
TGTGCCTGGAGTCAGGTGGGACGGAGGAATGAAAAACTGTTTTTT
CAWSQVGRRNEKLFF
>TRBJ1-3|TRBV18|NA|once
TGTGCCAGCTCACCAGGTTTCGACTCTGGAAACACCATATATTTT
CASSPGFDSGNTIYF
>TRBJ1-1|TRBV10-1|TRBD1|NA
TGCGCCAGCAGTGAGAACAGGGGGTTCACTGAAGCTTTCTTT
CASSENRGFTEAFF
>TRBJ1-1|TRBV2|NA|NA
TGTGCCATCGAACAGCTGAACACTGAAGCTTTCTTT
CAIEQLNTEAFF
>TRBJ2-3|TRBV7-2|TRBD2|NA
TGTGCCAGCAGCTCCGGACTAGCGGGCACAGATACGCAGTATTTT
CASSSGLAGTDTQYF
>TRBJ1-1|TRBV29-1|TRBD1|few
TGCAGCGTTAGACAGGGTGGGACTGAAGCTTTCTTT
CSVRQGGTEAFF
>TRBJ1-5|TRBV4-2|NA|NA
TGTGCCAGCAGCCAAGGCAATCCGGGACCAGAAAACCCGCTCGGCAATCAGCCCCAGCATTTT
CASSQGNPGPENPLGNQPQHF
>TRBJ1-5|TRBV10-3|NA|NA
TGTGCCATCAAGTCCGGAAATAGCAATCAGCCCCAGCATTTT
CAIKSGNSNQPQHF
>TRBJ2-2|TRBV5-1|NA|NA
TGCGCCAGCAGTTTACACGACAGCGTCCACACCGGGGAGCTGTTTTTT
CASSLHDSVHTGELFF
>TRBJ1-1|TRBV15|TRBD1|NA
TGTGCCACCAGCCCCAGGGGCAGGGGGCGGGCTGAAGCTTTCTTT
CATSPRGRGRAEAFF
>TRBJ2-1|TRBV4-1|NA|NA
TGCGCCAGCAGCCAAGTTATTACAATGACGCAGTTCTTC
CASSQVITMTQFF
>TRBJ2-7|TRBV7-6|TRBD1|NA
TGTGCCAGCAGCTTAGCCGGGACAGGGGACTACGAGCAGTACTTC
CASSLAGTGDYEQYF
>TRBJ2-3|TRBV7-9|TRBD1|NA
TGTGCCAGCAGGAGGGACAGAGACACAGATACGCAGTATTTT
CASRRDRDTDTQYF
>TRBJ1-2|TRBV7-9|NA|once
TGTGCCAGCAGCTTGGTACAGAACTATGGCTACACCTTC
CASSLVQNYGYTF
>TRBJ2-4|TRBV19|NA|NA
TGTGCCAGTAGTGGGACCGACGTAGTAGCCAAAAACATTCAGTACTTC
CASSGTDVVAKNIQYF
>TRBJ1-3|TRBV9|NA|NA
TGTGCCAGCAGCCCAGGACACAACTCTGGAAACACCATATATTTT
CASSPGHNSGNTIYF
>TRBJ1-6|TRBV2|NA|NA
TGTGCCAGTACAGGGACGGGTTCACCCCTCCACTTT
CASTGTGSPLHF
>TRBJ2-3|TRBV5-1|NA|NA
TGCGCCAGCAGCTTGGATGGGTATAATACAGATACGCAGTATTTT
CASSLDGYNTDTQYF
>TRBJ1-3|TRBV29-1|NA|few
TGCAGCGTTGTAGGACATCCATCCTCTGGAAACACCATATATTTT
CSVVGHPSSGNTIYF
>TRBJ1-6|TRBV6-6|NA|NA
TGTGCCAGCAGCTATCCGGGTAGCGATTCACCCCTCCACTTT
CASSYPGSDSPLHF
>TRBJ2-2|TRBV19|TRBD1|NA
TGTGCCAGTAGTATGGGGACAGGGGGCTCTATCACCGGGGAGCTGTTTTTT
CASSMGTGGSITGELFF
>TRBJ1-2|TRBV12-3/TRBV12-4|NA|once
TGTGCCAGTAGCACGGGACCAGCCTATGGCTACACCTTC
CASSTGPAYGYTF
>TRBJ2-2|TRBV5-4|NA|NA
TGTGCCAGCAGCTTGTGGGGTCCCGGGGAGCTGTTTTTT
CASSLWGPGELFF
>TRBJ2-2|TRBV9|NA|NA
TGTGCCAGCAGGGAGTCGTTGGCCGGGGAGCTGTTTTTT
CASRESLAGELFF
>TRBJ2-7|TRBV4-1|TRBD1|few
TGCGCCAGCAGCCCATCCGGGACAGGGGCCTACGAGCAGTACTTC
CASSPSGTGAYEQYF
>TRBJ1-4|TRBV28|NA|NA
TGTGCCAGCAGTTTAGGGGGGGCAACTAATGAAAAACTGTTTTTT
CASSLGGATNEKLFF
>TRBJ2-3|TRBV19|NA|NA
TGTGCCAGTAGTGGCCGGGGCCAACGGCGGAGCACAGATACGCAGTATTTT
CASSGRGQRRSTDTQYF
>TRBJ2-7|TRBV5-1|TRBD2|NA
TGCGCCAGCAGCTTGGTTGGGACTACGGGGGAGCAGTACTTC
CASSLVGTTGEQYF
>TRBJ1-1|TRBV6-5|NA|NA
TGTGCCAGCAGGCGGGCGGTGATGAACACTGAAGCTTTCTTT
CASRRAVMNTEAFF
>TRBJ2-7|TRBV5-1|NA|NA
TGCGCCAGCAGCTTACCGACTGTCGAGCAGTACTTC
CASSLPTVEQYF
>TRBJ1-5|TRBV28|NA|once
TGTGCCAGCAGGTCGGGGTACAATCAGCCCCAGCATTTT
CASRSGYNQPQHF
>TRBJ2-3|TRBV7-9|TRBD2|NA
TGTGCCAGCAGCCCTCAGAATGGGGGGGACACAGATACGCAGTATTTT
CASSPQNGGDTDTQYF
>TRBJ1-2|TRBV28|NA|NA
TGTGCCAGCAGTGGGGCGGGGAGGGCGGTAGATCGCTACACCTTC
CASSGAGRAVDRYTF
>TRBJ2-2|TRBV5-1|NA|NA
TGCGCCAGCAGCTTGCGACATTCGGGGGGCCCGAACACCGGGGAGCTGTTTTTT
CASSLRHSGGPNTGELFF
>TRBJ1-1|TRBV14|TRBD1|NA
TGTGCCAGCAGCCAGCAGGGGGGCACTGAAGCTTTCTTT
CASSQQGGTEAFF